This entry is about one T cell receptor beta chain. This entry is derived from a study of blood T cell repertoires in COVID-19. About the study: T cells, B-cell-depleted T cells, or PBMCs provided the cDNA or gDNA that served as material.

The Seattle site enrolled patients during active infection and followed them longitudinally. As processed by the authors: Estimated nucleated cell counts came from reference gene primer amplification. The protocol was immunoSEQ multiplex PCR, while the TCRdb copy is restricted to in-frame clones and leaves out a portion. D and trimming were read from the DNA, whereas the V and J calls and clone size are those reported in that table. Among over 150,000 clones listed, 84% were seen once. The source of this sequence is an elderly woman with COVID-19, enrolled during active disease. Specimen: peripheral blood.

In DNA form, the CDR3 reads TGTGCCAGCTCCCATGGAGCGGGCACAGATACGCAGTATTTT. Translation: CASSHGAGTDTQYF. This chain joins TRBV18 and TRBJ2-3; TRBD2 might be the D (5 bases). The V and J ends lost 6 bases and 1 base respectively, with 11 bases between them. There are 14 residues in the CDR3. The germline V gene has CDR1 KGHSH and CDR2 LQKENI.